Listed here are 5 T cell receptor beta chains from one sample, sequenced in a study of blood T cell repertoires in COVID-19. The repertoire was sequenced with immunoSEQ multiplex PCR; TCRdb's copy has only in-frame clones and lacks some. This sample yields about 130,000 clones, of which roughly nine tenths are seen a single time; around 1.9% belongs to the top ten. The sample comprised peripheral blood. These receptors all come from a man aged 45-65 years with COVID-19, enrolled during active disease.

The gene calls are TRBV10-3 and TRBJ2-7; 11 bases align to TRBD1. The CDR3 runs 12 residues. CDR1 and CDR2 from the germline V gene are ENHRY and SYGVKD. CDR3 sequence: CVSGTGGYEQYV. Here the CDR3 DNA reads TGTGTCTCCGGGACAGGGGGTTACGAGCAGTACGTC.

The gene calls are TRBV5-8 and TRBJ2-3; the D gene is possibly TRBD1 (5 bases). V lost 3 bases and J 2 bases, leaving 16 bases between the germline ends. This CDR3 region has 16 residues. Germline V gives CDR1 SGHTS, CDR2 YDEGEE. CDR3 coding DNA: TGTGCCAGCAGCTCCCAAGGGGATAGGGACACAGATACGCAGTATTTT. Translation: CASSSQGDRDTDTQYF.

The chain couples TRBV3-1 (or the pseudogene TRBV3-2) to TRBJ2-4; the match to TRBD2 covers 7 bases. Germline V lookup: CDR1 LGHDT, CDR2 YNNKEL (reference sequence). This CDR3 region has 16 residues. With V trimmed by 1 base and J by 5 bases, 8 bases remained unmatched. The CDR3 loop is CASSQAFHSGQNIQYF. For the CDR3, the DNA is TGTGCCAGCAGCCAAGCCTTTCATAGCGGGCAAAACATTCAGTACTTC.

Concerning this clone: This same CDR3 is encoded by further DNA sequences in the sample. The V call is TRBV5-1, the J call TRBJ2-5; D gene uncertain. Trimming stripped 0 bases from V and 1 base from J, with 4 bases between. From germline, CDR1 is SGHRS and CDR2 YFSETQ. The CDR3 totals 13 residues. The chain's CDR3 is CASSLGGQETQYF. The CDR3 region has the DNA TGCGCCAGCAGCTTGGGAGGCCAAGAGACCCAGTACTTC.

The chain has TRBV10-3 and TRBJ2-3, with TRBD1 matching over 9 bases. The CDR3 runs 14 residues. Germline V gives CDR1 ENHRY, CDR2 SYGVKD. After removal of 6 bases from V and 3 bases from J, the junction contained 4 bases not matched to a gene. The CDR3 DNA reads TGTGCCATCAGGTGGGACAGGGCAACAGATACGCAGTATTTT. This translates into CAIRWDRATDTQYF.